This T cell receptor (beta chain) was obtained from a study of blood T cell repertoires in COVID-19. Study-level background: COVID-19 samples from acute and convalescent phases originated in the United States, Italy and Spain.

The table came from immunoSEQ multiplex PCR; TCRdb's copy has only in-frame clones and leaves some out. The sample has around 100,000 clones; about 80% are singletons. Germline CDR1 SQVTM, CDR2 ANQGSEA. The CDR3 spans 16 residues. The J segment lost 7 bases and the V segment lost 0 bases, leaving 12 bases of the junction unmatched. The receptor's source is a human donor in a cohort sampled during active COVID-19. Material: peripheral blood. V is TRBV29-1 and J is TRBJ2-3, with 8 bases lining up with TRBD2. CDR3 region: CSVEDWGPGGLNTQYF. DNA of the CDR3: TGCAGCGTTGAAGATTGGGGACCGGGGGGGCTGAATACGCAGTATTTT.